What follows is one TCR beta chain and its context. Its antigen is as yet unknown. The data were taken from a study of T cell repertoires in cytomegalovirus infection. Study-level information: Public TCR beta signatures provided an indication of both CMV infection and a matching HLA type. Study-wide results and caveats: Cumulative public TCR beta family frequency identified CMV carriers with the relevant HLA.

Via MiXCR, TCRdb re-called the reads, giving one row per CDR3 protein. The sample carries fewer than 850,000 distinct CDR3 sequences, about 27% recorded once. The germline V and J ends were trimmed by 2 bases and 3 bases, with 10 bases remaining between them. CDR3 length equals 14 residues. CDR1 and CDR2 (germline): ENHRY, SYGVKD. J is TRBJ1-2 and V is TRBV10-3; D gene ambiguous. This clonotype was sampled from a human donor in good health (CMV status not recorded). Some clones in this sample may be carry-over from other donors' samples. Here the sequenced sample was cultured CD8+ T cells from PBMCs, taken from culture after CMV antigen stimulation. CDR3 sequence reads: CAISEDVSDYGYTF. The CDR3 bases are TGTGCCATCAGTGAGGACGTCTCCGACTATGGCTACACCTTC.